Presented here are 19 T cell receptor beta chains from one specimen sequenced in a study of identical twins. TCRdb analysed the 5' RACE reads with MiXCR anew, one entry per CDR3 protein. This sample has about 720,000 distinct CDR3 sequences; roughly 8% occur once, and the top ten carry 0.75% to 1%. This sample also appeared in a second study, on yellow fever vaccine responses in identical twins.

Sequenced sample: PBMCs. The source is a woman between 18 and 29 years old in good health.

Many counts were recorded for this clonotype. The genes are TRBV29-1 and TRBJ2-2; D possibly uses TRBD1 or TRBD2 (5 bases each). Germline V CDR1 and CDR2: SQVTM, ANQGSEA. CDR3 length: 13 amino acids. V gave up 6 bases and J gave up 5 bases, with 13 bases separating them. CDR3 region: CSVASGTTGELFF. Here the CDR3 DNA reads TGCAGCGTCGCATCAGGGACGACCGGGGAGCTGTTTTTT.

This clonotype was detected only a few times. This chain uses TRBV10-3 with TRBJ1-5; D possibly corresponds to TRBD1 (6 bases). The CDR3 loop spans 13 amino acids. Germline CDR1 is ENHRY and CDR2 is SYGVKD. V was shortened by 10 bases and J by 3 bases, with 13 bases between the two germline ends. The chain's CDR3 is CATQDSFNQPQHF. The CDR3 coding sequence is TGTGCCACTCAGGACAGCTTCAATCAGCCCCAGCATTTT.

This chain connects TRBV29-1 to TRBJ2-5; 8 positions match TRBD1. V dropped 4 bases and J dropped 4; count of bases not matched to a gene: 17. The CDR3 has 17 residues. Germline-derived CDR1 and CDR2 are SQVTM and ANQGSEA. This chain's CDR3 is CSVARPSDRAVRETQYF. For the CDR3, the DNA is TGCAGCGTTGCCCGACCCTCGGACAGGGCCGTTCGAGAGACCCAGTACTTC.

This clonotype was picked up many times. The chain has TRBV12-3 or TRBV12-4 and TRBJ2-4, with 8 bases matching TRBD2. V was pared by 5 bases and J by 2 bases, with 5 bases of the junction left unmatched. The CDR3 loop spans 15 amino acids. CDR3 region: CASSPREGSKNIQYF. DNA for the CDR3: TGTGCCAGCAGTCCCCGGGAGGGTTCCAAAAACATTCAGTACTTC.

This clonotype was counted between two and nine times. The V and J genes are TRBV7-8 and TRBJ1-1; tentatively, D is TRBD1 (6 bases). The length of the CDR3 is 15 residues. From germline, CDR1 is SGHVS and CDR2 FQNEAQ. The V and J ends lost 7 bases and 4 bases respectively, with 19 bases between them. The CDR3 reads CASTLLGAIGTEAFF. CDR3 DNA sequence: TGTGCCAGCACCCTCCTGGGGGCGATCGGCACTGAAGCTTTCTTT.

The V gene is TRBV5-1, the J gene TRBJ2-1; 7 bases align to TRBD1. The germline gives CDR1 SGHRS, CDR2 YFSETQ. J was trimmed by 7 bases and V by 0 bases; bases with no gene match: 16. The CDR3 has 18 amino acids. This chain's CDR3 is CASSLVGSPGTEDNEQFF. In DNA, the CDR3 is TGCGCCAGCAGCTTGGTAGGCTCCCCCGGGACAGAGGATAATGAGCAGTTCTTC.

This clonotype was picked up a small number of times. The V gene is TRBV11-2, the J gene TRBJ2-1; D is perhaps TRBD2 (6 bases). This CDR3 spans 17 amino acids. Germline CDR1 and CDR2: SGHAT and FQNNGV. V was clipped by 2 bases and J by 8 bases, with 22 bases between them. The CDR3 DNA follows: TGTGCCAGCAGCTTATCCGGGACTCATGGCATACGTGATGAGCAGTTCTTC. It is translated as CASSLSGTHGIRDEQFF.

This clonotype occurred many times. The V call is TRBV6-1, the J call TRBJ2-5, with a weak D call TRBD2 (6 bases). CDR1 MNHNS and CDR2 SASEGT come from the germline V gene. CDR3 length: 14 residues. V lost 7 bases, J lost 5 bases, and 17 bases lay in between. Here the CDR3 DNA reads TGTGCCAGCAATCCCGGGACTTTGGGGGAGACCCAGTACTTC. This gives the protein CASNPGTLGETQYF.

This clonotype was counted at least ten times. CDR3 region: CSAAPTAEAFF. In nucleotides, the CDR3 is TGCAGTGCCGCCCCGACCGCTGAAGCTTTCTTT. The V call is TRBV20-1, the J call TRBJ1-1; D call uncertain. Trimming took 6 bases from V and 6 from J, leaving 11 bases between them. Germline lookup yields CDR1 DFQATT and CDR2 SNEGSKA (reference sequence). This CDR3 is built from 11 residues.

This clonotype was seen many times. This chain connects TRBV6-6 to TRBJ2-3; no firm D call. This CDR3 region has 12 residues. Germline CDR1 reads MNHNY; CDR2 reads SVGAGI (reference sequence). V was cut by 2 bases and J by 4 bases, with 4 bases left in between. The CDR3 protein is CASSYLADTQYF. DNA of the CDR3: TGTGCCAGCAGTTACCTCGCAGATACGCAGTATTTT.

Only a few counts were recorded for this clonotype. Here the CDR3 reads CASSQNLAGSSYNEQFF. CDR3 DNA: TGCGCCAGCAGCCAAAATCTAGCGGGAAGCTCCTACAATGAGCAGTTCTTC. J is TRBJ2-1 and V is TRBV4-3; TRBD2 agrees at 9 bases. The ends lost 2 bases at V and 0 bases at J; junction bases unmatched: 5. CDR3 size: 17 residues. Germline values: CDR1 LGHNA, CDR2 YSLEER.

The rearrangement uses TRBV29-1 and TRBJ2-7; tentatively, D is TRBD1 or TRBD2 (5 bases each). The CDR3 runs 13 residues. Trimming took 5 bases from V and 7 from J, leaving 18 bases between them. Germline CDR1 reads SQVTM; CDR2 reads ANQGSEA. The CDR3 region has the DNA TGCAGCGTTCTCCGGGACCCGGCAGGGGAGCAGTACTTC. Translated, it gives CSVLRDPAGEQYF.

This clonotype was seen more than once but under ten times. The chain carries TRBV20-1 and TRBJ2-7; 9 bases align to TRBD1. Germline CDR1 and CDR2: DFQATT and SNEGSKA (reference sequence). CDR3 length equals 13 residues. With 6 bases clipped from V and 1 base from J, the junction kept 4 bases outside the gene matches. CDR3 loop: CSAEGQGSYEQYF. The CDR3 DNA sequence: TGCAGTGCGGAGGGACAGGGATCCTACGAGCAGTACTTC.

This clonotype appeared a few times. The chain recombines TRBV12-3 or TRBV12-4 with TRBJ2-4; tentative D call: TRBD1 (5 bases). Trimming stripped 5 bases from V and 0 bases from J, with 17 bases between. This CDR3 is built from 17 residues. The CDR3 coding sequence is TGTGCCAGCAGTGCGCCCGACAGTTCCGAAGCCAAAAACATTCAGTACTTC. It translates to CASSAPDSSEAKNIQYF.

This clonotype was observed a handful of times. The V and J genes are TRBV18 and TRBJ1-2; D is possibly TRBD1 (5 bases). Germline V gene data show CDR1 as KGHSH and CDR2 as LQKENI. The ends were cut back, 5 bases at V and 5 bases at J, with 24 bases in the middle. The CDR3 has 17 residues. CDR3 DNA sequence: TGTGCCAGCTCAGACGCCCCGGACATACGGCCTCCATATGGCTACACCTTC. Translated: CASSDAPDIRPPYGYTF.

The chain joins TRBV7-2 to TRBJ2-3; D not certain. The CDR3 runs to 14 residues. V was clipped by 3 bases and J by 1 base, with 8 bases between them. Germline values: CDR1 SGHTA, CDR2 FQGNSA. CDR3 bases: TGTGCCAGCAGCTTTCGAACCCGCACAGATACGCAGTATTTT. This encodes CASSFRTRTDTQYF.

This clonotype was recorded at least ten times. The V and J genes are TRBV10-3 and TRBJ1-6; D is unresolved. CDR3 length: 17 residues. Trimming pared 0 bases from V and 0 bases from J, leaving 9 bases between. CDR1 is ENHRY and CDR2 is SYGVKD in the germline V gene. CDR3 in DNA: TGTGCCATCAGTGAGTCCGGCGGGAGCTCCTATAATTCACCCCTCCACTTT. It codes for CAISESGGSSYNSPLHF.

This clonotype has a count of ten or more. The genes are TRBV5-5 and TRBJ2-5, with TRBD2 matching 11 bases. In germline, CDR1 is SGHKS, CDR2 YYEKEE (reference sequence). Germline trimming cut 5 bases from V and 5 bases from J; bases unmatched to any gene: 2. The CDR3 length is 13 residues. The CDR3 is CASRRTSGETQYF. The CDR3 DNA reads TGTGCCAGCAGGAGGACTAGCGGGGAGACCCAGTACTTC.

This clonotype was counted between two and nine times. The chain combines TRBV16 with TRBJ1-1, with D hard to call. The CDR3 contains 13 residues. The germline gives CDR1 KGHSY, CDR2 FQNENV. Trimming took off 3 bases at V and 2 bases at J, with 7 bases between the two ends. The CDR3 reads CASSHQINTEAFF. In nucleotides, the CDR3 is TGTGCCAGCAGCCATCAGATCAACACTGAAGCTTTCTTT.